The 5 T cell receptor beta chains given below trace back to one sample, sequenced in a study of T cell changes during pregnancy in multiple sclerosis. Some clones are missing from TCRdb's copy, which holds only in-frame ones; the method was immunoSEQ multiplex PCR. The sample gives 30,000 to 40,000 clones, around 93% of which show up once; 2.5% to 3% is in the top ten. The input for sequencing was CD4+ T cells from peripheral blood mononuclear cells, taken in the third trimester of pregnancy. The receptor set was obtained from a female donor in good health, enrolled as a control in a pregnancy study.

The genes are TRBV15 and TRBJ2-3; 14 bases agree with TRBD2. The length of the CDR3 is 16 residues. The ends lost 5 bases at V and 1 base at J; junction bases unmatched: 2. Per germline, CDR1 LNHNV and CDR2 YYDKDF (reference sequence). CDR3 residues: CATSLGLAGGTDTQYF. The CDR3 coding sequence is TGTGCCACCAGCCTGGGACTAGCGGGGGGCACAGATACGCAGTATTTT.

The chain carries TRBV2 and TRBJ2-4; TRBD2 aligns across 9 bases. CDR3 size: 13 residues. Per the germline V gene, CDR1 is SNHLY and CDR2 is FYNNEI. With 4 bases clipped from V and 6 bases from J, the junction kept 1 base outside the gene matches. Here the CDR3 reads CASSGGGANIQYF. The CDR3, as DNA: TGTGCCAGCAGTGGCGGGGGGGCAAACATTCAGTACTTC.

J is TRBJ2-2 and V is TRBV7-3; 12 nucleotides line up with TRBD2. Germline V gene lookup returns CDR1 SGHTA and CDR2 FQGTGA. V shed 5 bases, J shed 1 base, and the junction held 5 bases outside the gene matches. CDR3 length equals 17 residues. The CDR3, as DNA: TGTGCCAGCAGCCCGGAGGGACTAGCGGGGAACACCGGGGAGCTGTTTTTT. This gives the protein CASSPEGLAGNTGELFF.

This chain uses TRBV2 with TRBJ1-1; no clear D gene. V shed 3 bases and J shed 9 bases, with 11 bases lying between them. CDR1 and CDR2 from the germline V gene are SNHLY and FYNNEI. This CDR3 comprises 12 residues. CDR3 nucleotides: TGTGCCAGCAGTGATCAGTCGGGGAAAGCTTTCTTT. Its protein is CASSDQSGKAFF.

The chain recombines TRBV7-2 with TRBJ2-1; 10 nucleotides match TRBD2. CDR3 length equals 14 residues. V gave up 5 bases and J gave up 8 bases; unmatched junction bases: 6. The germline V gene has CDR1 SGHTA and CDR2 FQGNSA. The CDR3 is CASSNSGRRDEQFF. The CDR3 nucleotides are TGTGCCAGCAGCAATAGCGGGAGGCGGGATGAGCAGTTCTTC.